Included here is one T cell receptor beta chain sequence, with context. Its antigen is currently not known. Within one base of it there is no much larger clone, and no base qualities were kept. This entry comes from a study of PD-1 blockade in classical Hodgkin lymphoma (dated by TCRdb to the early 2020s). For context, the study as a whole: The study used CyTOF and TCR beta sequencing to define a peripheral blood immune signature of response to PD-1 blockade in classical Hodgkin lymphoma. The investigation overall reported the following: Baseline TCR diversity was reported to be lower in newly diagnosed patients than in healthy donors and to be lower still in relapsed/refractory patients. Only a single clinical trial cohort was studied, and what caused the repertoire differences, possibly disease activity or prior therapy, remained undefined.

Genomic DNA was extracted with the Qiagen DNeasy kit from unsorted PBMCs and from negatively selected CD4+ and CD8+ fractions. TCR beta CDR3 regions were amplified by immunoSEQ multiplex PCR using primers annealing to V and J segments. Amplification bias was minimized using a synthetic immune receptor repertoire, and residual bias was removed computationally after sequencing. Concerning the study's data processing: Repertoire diversity was quantified as the Shannon entropy index using custom Python scripts. Unsorted, CD4+ and CD8+ repertoires were examined separately, except in combined analyses, for which CD4+ and CD8+ sequences were merged in silico. In its TCRdb copy, this immuneACCESS table keeps in-frame sequences only and misses some clones. Where compared with another copy, unresolved V genes explain less than half of these, and the others have no known cause. V and J calls plus clone size are reproduced from that table; the DNA served to infer D and trimming. Across this sample there are more than 25,000 clones, with 89% seen only once. Approximately 0.36% of the sample goes to the ten largest clones.

Taken with the paper, the label for time point translates to: newly diagnosed, previously untreated cHL patient sample. Using a Miltenyi CD4+ T cell isolation kit, CD4+ T cells were purified from thawed PBMCs through magnetic negative selection. As a comparison group for the relapsed/refractory trial patients, PBMCs were sequenced from patients with newly diagnosed, previously untreated classical Hodgkin lymphoma. Peripheral blood was collected in 8 mL Vacutainer Cell Preparation Tubes, from which PBMCs were isolated by centrifugation and then cryopreserved. Purified CD4+ and CD8+ fractions were prepared only for cases with an additional available PBMC sample. Magnetically labelled cells were removed on LS columns in a quadroMACS separator, and the flow-through was collected as the purified fraction. The specimen sequenced was CD4+ T cells from blood. This TCR was sampled from a human donor with classical Hodgkin lymphoma.

The sequenced DNA is TGCGCCAGCAGCAAGGGACTAGCGGGAGGTATTGACAATGAGCAGTTCTTC. Translation gives CASSKGLAGGIDNEQFF. The rearranged segments are TRBV5-1 and TRBJ2-1; 15 bases in between match TRBD2. The CDR3 goes from the cysteine to the phenylalanine over 17 residues. Only the CDR3 part of the read is kept: 51 bases, read in frame from the first base. The germline V gene supplies CDR1 SGHRS and CDR2 YFSETQ. Trimming takes 4 bases off V and 5 bases off J; junction bases not matched to a gene: 7.